These T cell receptor beta chains were read from a single sample in a study of CD8 T cells in Susac syndrome. TCRdb passed the immunoSEQ multiplex PCR reads through MiXCR, listing each CDR3 protein once. The table records over 350,000 distinct CDR3 sequences, about 85% of them present only once. Sample: CD8+ T cells from PBMCs. These TCRs come from a human donor with multiple sclerosis. Each CDR3 is given with its conserved first and last residue. Each record gives: J gene, V gene, D gene, clone size, CDR3 protein, CDR3 DNA. A D gene is named only where the DNA matches it firmly. The listing skips clone size in some rows; elsewhere it reads once, few, many or a size class.

j_call: TRBJ1-1; v_call: TRBV27; d_call: TRBD1; clone_size: -; cdr3_aa: CASRTGAENTEAFF; cdr3_nt: TGTGCCAGCAGAACAGGGGCAGAGAACACTGAAGCTTTCTTT
j_call: TRBJ2-7; v_call: TRBV5-5; d_call: -; clone_size: -; cdr3_aa: CASSYLFDISSSYEQYF; cdr3_nt: TGTGCCAGCAGCTATCTTTTCGATATCTCAAGCTCCTACGAGCAGTACTTC
j_call: TRBJ1-6; v_call: TRBV2; d_call: TRBD1; clone_size: -; cdr3_aa: CASSGGTGSDNSPLHF; cdr3_nt: TGTGCCAGCAGTGGAGGGACAGGGTCGGATAATTCACCCCTCCACTTT
j_call: TRBJ2-2; v_call: TRBV6-5; d_call: -; clone_size: -; cdr3_aa: CASFPAGISGELFF; cdr3_nt: TGTGCCAGCTTTCCAGCAGGCATTTCGGGGGAGCTGTTTTTT
j_call: TRBJ1-2; v_call: TRBV27; d_call: -; clone_size: -; cdr3_aa: CASSSNDGFYGYTF; cdr3_nt: TGTGCCAGCAGTTCTAATGACGGATTCTATGGCTACACCTTC
j_call: TRBJ2-7; v_call: TRBV11-2; d_call: -; clone_size: -; cdr3_aa: CASSLVAVTYEQYF; cdr3_nt: TGTGCCAGCAGCTTAGTCGCGGTCACCTACGAGCAGTACTTC
j_call: TRBJ2-7; v_call: TRBV27; d_call: -; clone_size: -; cdr3_aa: CASSSTDQYYEQYF; cdr3_nt: TGTGCCAGCAGTTCGACGGACCAATACTACGAGCAGTACTTC
j_call: TRBJ2-5; v_call: TRBV6-5; d_call: -; clone_size: few; cdr3_aa: CASATGETQYF; cdr3_nt: TGTGCCAGCGCAACAGGGGAGACCCAGTACTTC
j_call: TRBJ1-1; v_call: TRBV10-3; d_call: -; clone_size: -; cdr3_aa: CAISDVVNTEAFF; cdr3_nt: TGTGCCATCAGTGACGTGGTGAACACTGAAGCTTTCTTT
j_call: TRBJ1-1; v_call: TRBV27; d_call: -; clone_size: few; cdr3_aa: CASSFWGSNEAFF; cdr3_nt: TGTGCCAGCAGTTTCTGGGGCTCTAATGAAGCTTTCTTT
j_call: TRBJ2-4; v_call: TRBV19; d_call: -; clone_size: once; cdr3_aa: CASSIVGIGRAKNIQYF; cdr3_nt: TGTGCCAGTAGTATAGTGGGAATCGGGCGAGCCAAAAACATTCAGTACTTC
j_call: TRBJ1-1; v_call: TRBV6-5; d_call: -; clone_size: -; cdr3_aa: CASSFSPFSEVFF; cdr3_nt: TGTGCCAGCAGTTTTTCCCCGTTCAGTGAAGTTTTCTTT
j_call: TRBJ2-7; v_call: TRBV29-1; d_call: -; clone_size: once; cdr3_aa: CSVGAGSAYEQYF; cdr3_nt: TGCAGCGTTGGGGCCGGGTCGGCCTACGAGCAGTACTTC
j_call: TRBJ2-7; v_call: TRBV10-3; d_call: -; clone_size: -; cdr3_aa: CAIMSQGYEQYF; cdr3_nt: TGTGCCATCATGAGTCAGGGTTACGAGCAGTACTTC
j_call: TRBJ2-7; v_call: TRBV30; d_call: -; clone_size: -; cdr3_aa: CAWSVQPSYGQYF; cdr3_nt: TGTGCCTGGAGTGTACAGCCTTCCTACGGGCAGTACTTC
j_call: TRBJ2-3; v_call: TRBV14; d_call: TRBD2; clone_size: -; cdr3_aa: CASSRRGTSGQDTQYF; cdr3_nt: TGTGCCAGCAGCCGTCGGGGGACTAGCGGGCAAGATACGCAGTATTTT
j_call: TRBJ2-7; v_call: TRBV11-2; d_call: -; clone_size: once; cdr3_aa: CASSSLQGPRGRGYEQYF; cdr3_nt: TGTGCCAGCAGCTCTCTTCAGGGGCCTAGGGGCCGAGGGTACGAGCAGTACTTC
j_call: TRBJ2-1; v_call: TRBV29-1; d_call: -; clone_size: -; cdr3_aa: CSVALSEQFF; cdr3_nt: TGCAGCGTTGCACTCTCTGAGCAGTTCTTC
j_call: TRBJ1-5; v_call: TRBV4-1; d_call: -; clone_size: -; cdr3_aa: CASSQAGNGVQPQHF; cdr3_nt: TGCGCCAGCAGCCAAGCAGGGAATGGGGTCCAGCCCCAGCATTTT
j_call: TRBJ2-1; v_call: TRBV6-1; d_call: -; clone_size: -; cdr3_aa: CASSVTDWDEQFF; cdr3_nt: TGTGCCAGCAGTGTAACTGACTGGGATGAGCAGTTCTTC
j_call: TRBJ1-5; v_call: TRBV12-3/TRBV12-4; d_call: -; clone_size: -; cdr3_aa: CASSFPGSGQPQHF; cdr3_nt: TGTGCCAGCAGTTTCCCCGGGAGCGGTCAGCCCCAGCATTTT
j_call: TRBJ1-1; v_call: TRBV23-1; d_call: -; clone_size: once; cdr3_aa: CASSQLRRGGTEAFF; cdr3_nt: TGCGCCAGCAGTCAATTAAGACGGGGAGGAACTGAAGCTTTCTTT
j_call: TRBJ2-1; v_call: TRBV12-3/TRBV12-4; d_call: -; clone_size: -; cdr3_aa: CASSVGPEQFF; cdr3_nt: TGTGCCAGCAGTGTTGGACCTGAGCAGTTCTTC
j_call: TRBJ2-5; v_call: TRBV7-7; d_call: TRBD2; clone_size: -; cdr3_aa: CASSLTAGVQETQYF; cdr3_nt: TGTGCCAGCAGCTTAACAGCGGGGGTTCAAGAGACCCAGTACTTC
j_call: TRBJ2-7; v_call: TRBV6-5; d_call: -; clone_size: -; cdr3_aa: CASSSWDTYFLPYEQYF; cdr3_nt: TGTGCCAGCAGTTCCTGGGACACCTATTTCCTTCCCTACGAGCAGTACTTC
j_call: TRBJ2-7; v_call: TRBV27; d_call: -; clone_size: few; cdr3_aa: CASSFRLSYEQYF; cdr3_nt: TGTGCCAGCAGTTTTAGGCTGTCCTACGAGCAGTACTTC
j_call: TRBJ2-7; v_call: TRBV12-3/TRBV12-4; d_call: -; clone_size: -; cdr3_aa: CASSLGTGSTDEQYF; cdr3_nt: TGTGCCAGCAGCCTGGGGACGGGGTCAACCGACGAGCAGTACTTC
j_call: TRBJ2-3; v_call: TRBV7-9; d_call: TRBD2; clone_size: -; cdr3_aa: CASSDPGLVPDTQYF; cdr3_nt: TGTGCCAGCAGCGATCCGGGACTAGTACCAGATACGCAGTATTTT
j_call: TRBJ2-2; v_call: TRBV10-3; d_call: -; clone_size: -; cdr3_aa: CAISGTANTGELFF; cdr3_nt: TGTGCCATCAGTGGGACAGCGAACACCGGGGAGCTGTTTTTT
j_call: TRBJ1-1; v_call: TRBV7-9; d_call: -; clone_size: -; cdr3_aa: CASSPWGVGYTEAFF; cdr3_nt: TGTGCCAGCAGCCCCTGGGGGGTGGGGTACACTGAAGCTTTCTTT
j_call: TRBJ2-1; v_call: TRBV30; d_call: TRBD1; clone_size: -; cdr3_aa: CAWSVGRGKNEQFF; cdr3_nt: TGTGCCTGGAGTGTCGGCAGGGGGAAGAATGAGCAGTTCTTC
j_call: TRBJ1-1; v_call: TRBV19; d_call: -; clone_size: -; cdr3_aa: CASSIGWITEAFF; cdr3_nt: TGTGCCAGTAGTATAGGGTGGATTACTGAAGCTTTCTTT
j_call: TRBJ2-5; v_call: TRBV6-2/TRBV6-3; d_call: TRBD2; clone_size: -; cdr3_aa: CASIGGRAPETQYF; cdr3_nt: TGTGCCAGCATTGGTGGGAGGGCCCCAGAGACCCAGTACTTC
j_call: TRBJ2-3; v_call: TRBV11-2; d_call: TRBD1; clone_size: -; cdr3_aa: CASSGWDRGGTDTQYF; cdr3_nt: TGTGCCAGCAGCGGTTGGGACAGGGGAGGCACAGATACGCAGTATTTT
j_call: TRBJ1-2; v_call: TRBV6-1; d_call: -; clone_size: -; cdr3_aa: CASSEVFQETTNYGYTF; cdr3_nt: TGTGCCAGCAGTGAAGTCTTCCAGGAGACTACTAACTATGGCTACACCTTC
j_call: TRBJ2-1; v_call: TRBV27; d_call: -; clone_size: -; cdr3_aa: CASSLTLANEQFF; cdr3_nt: TGTGCCAGCAGTTTAACCCTAGCCAATGAGCAGTTCTTC
j_call: TRBJ2-5; v_call: TRBV7-9; d_call: TRBD1; clone_size: once; cdr3_aa: CASSPQGQGIVRETQYF; cdr3_nt: TGTGCCAGCAGCCCACAGGGACAGGGGATCGTTCGAGAGACCCAGTACTTC
j_call: TRBJ2-7; v_call: TRBV27; d_call: -; clone_size: -; cdr3_aa: CASSSWAVPEQYF; cdr3_nt: TGTGCCAGCAGTTCCTGGGCCGTCCCCGAGCAGTACTTC
j_call: TRBJ2-7; v_call: TRBV6-2/TRBV6-3; d_call: -; clone_size: -; cdr3_aa: CASSYGGGPPNEQYF; cdr3_nt: TGTGCCAGCAGTTATGGGGGCGGGCCCCCAAACGAGCAGTACTTC
j_call: TRBJ1-5; v_call: TRBV28; d_call: -; clone_size: -; cdr3_aa: CASSFPPGDQPQHF; cdr3_nt: TGTGCCAGCAGTTTCCCCCCCGGGGATCAGCCCCAGCATTTT
j_call: TRBJ1-4; v_call: TRBV7-8; d_call: -; clone_size: once; cdr3_aa: CASSYREGRSEKLFF; cdr3_nt: TGTGCCAGCAGTTACAGGGAGGGAAGAAGCGAAAAACTGTTTTTT
j_call: TRBJ2-7; v_call: TRBV12-3/TRBV12-4; d_call: TRBD1; clone_size: -; cdr3_aa: CASSSWTGSDEQYF; cdr3_nt: TGTGCCAGCAGTTCCTGGACAGGGTCAGACGAGCAGTACTTC
j_call: TRBJ2-2; v_call: TRBV12-3/TRBV12-4; d_call: -; clone_size: -; cdr3_aa: CASSFRGATGELFF; cdr3_nt: TGTGCCAGCAGTTTCAGGGGGGCCACCGGGGAGCTGTTTTTT
j_call: TRBJ2-3; v_call: TRBV12-3/TRBV12-4; d_call: TRBD2; clone_size: -; cdr3_aa: CASSSSGVADTQYF; cdr3_nt: TGTGCCAGCAGCTCTAGCGGGGTCGCAGATACGCAGTATTTT
j_call: TRBJ2-1; v_call: TRBV7-9; d_call: TRBD1; clone_size: -; cdr3_aa: CASSFPGQGAWVDEQFF; cdr3_nt: TGTGCCAGCAGCTTTCCCGGACAGGGGGCTTGGGTGGATGAGCAGTTCTTC